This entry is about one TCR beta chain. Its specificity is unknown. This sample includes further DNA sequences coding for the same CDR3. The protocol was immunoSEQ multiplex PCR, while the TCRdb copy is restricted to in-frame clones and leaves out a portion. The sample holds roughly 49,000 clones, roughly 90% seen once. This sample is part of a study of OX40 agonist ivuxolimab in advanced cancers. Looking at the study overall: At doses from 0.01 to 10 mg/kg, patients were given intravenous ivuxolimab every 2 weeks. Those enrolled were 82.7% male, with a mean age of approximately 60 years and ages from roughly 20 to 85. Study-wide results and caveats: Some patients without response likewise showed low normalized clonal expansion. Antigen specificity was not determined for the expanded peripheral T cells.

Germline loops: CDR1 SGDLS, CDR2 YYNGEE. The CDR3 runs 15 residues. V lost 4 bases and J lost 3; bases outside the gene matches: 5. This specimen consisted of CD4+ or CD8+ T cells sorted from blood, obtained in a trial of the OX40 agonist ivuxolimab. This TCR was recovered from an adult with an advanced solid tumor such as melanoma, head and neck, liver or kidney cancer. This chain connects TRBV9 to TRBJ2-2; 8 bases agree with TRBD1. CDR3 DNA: TGTGCCAGCAGCCTTCGGACAGGGTACACCGGGGAGCTGTTTTTT. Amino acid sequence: CASSLRTGYTGELFF.